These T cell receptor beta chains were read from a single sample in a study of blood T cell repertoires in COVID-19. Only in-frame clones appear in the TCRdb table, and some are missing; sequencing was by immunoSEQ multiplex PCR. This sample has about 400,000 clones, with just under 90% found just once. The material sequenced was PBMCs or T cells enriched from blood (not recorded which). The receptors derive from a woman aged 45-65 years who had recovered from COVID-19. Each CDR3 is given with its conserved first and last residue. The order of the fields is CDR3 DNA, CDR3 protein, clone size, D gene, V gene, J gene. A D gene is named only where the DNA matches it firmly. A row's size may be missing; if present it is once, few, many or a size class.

CDR3nt: TGTGCCAGCAGCTTTAACAGGGGGCCTTTGAGAGGTTACAATTCACCCCTCCACTTT; CDR3aa: CASSFNRGPLRGYNSPLHF; abundance: .; d_gene: TRBD1; v_gene: TRBV7-3; j_gene: TRBJ1-6
CDR3nt: TGTGCCAGCAGTCCAGTAGACGGACTAGCGGAAACAGATACGCAGTATTTT; CDR3aa: CASSPVDGLAETDTQYF; abundance: .; d_gene: TRBD2; v_gene: TRBV28; j_gene: TRBJ2-3
CDR3nt: TGTGCCAGTAGTATTGGTACAGGGGGTCGAGATACGCAGTATTTT; CDR3aa: CASSIGTGGRDTQYF; abundance: .; d_gene: TRBD1; v_gene: TRBV19; j_gene: TRBJ2-3
CDR3nt: TGTGCCACCAGCAGAGAGCCGGGACTTTCCTACAATGAGCAGTTCTTC; CDR3aa: CATSREPGLSYNEQFF; abundance: .; d_gene: .; v_gene: TRBV15; j_gene: TRBJ2-1
CDR3nt: TGTGCCAGCAGGCCCTCTTCGGAGGGCGGCTCTGAAGCTTTCTTT; CDR3aa: CASRPSSEGGSEAFF; abundance: .; d_gene: .; v_gene: TRBV2; j_gene: TRBJ1-1
CDR3nt: TGTGCCAGCAGCGTCGATCCTAGCGGGTTACGCTACGAGCAGTACTTC; CDR3aa: CASSVDPSGLRYEQYF; abundance: .; d_gene: TRBD2; v_gene: TRBV7-2; j_gene: TRBJ2-7
CDR3nt: TGTGCCAGCAGTCCATACAGGGGGAGCAATCAGCCCCAGCATTTT; CDR3aa: CASSPYRGSNQPQHF; abundance: .; d_gene: TRBD1; v_gene: TRBV6-5; j_gene: TRBJ1-5
CDR3nt: TGCGCCAGCGCTTGGTGGGGTGTACAGGGGAAGGACAATCAGCCCCAGCATTTT; CDR3aa: CASAWWGVQGKDNQPQHF; abundance: once; d_gene: TRBD1; v_gene: TRBV23-1; j_gene: TRBJ1-5
CDR3nt: TGTGCCAGCAGGCGGGAGGGTGGAAACACCATATATTTT; CDR3aa: CASRREGGNTIYF; abundance: .; d_gene: .; v_gene: TRBV7-9; j_gene: TRBJ1-3
CDR3nt: TGTGCCAGCAGCGCGCGGACAGGGGCAAACATTCAGTACTTC; CDR3aa: CASSARTGANIQYF; abundance: .; d_gene: TRBD1; v_gene: TRBV6-2/TRBV6-3; j_gene: TRBJ2-4
CDR3nt: TGTGCCAGCAGTTGGGACCCAATGACTAGCGGGGGAGGCGGTGAGCAGTTCTTC; CDR3aa: CASSWDPMTSGGGGEQFF; abundance: few; d_gene: TRBD2; v_gene: TRBV27; j_gene: TRBJ2-1
CDR3nt: TGCGCCAGCAGCTTGGGTGGGGGGACGAGCACTGAAGCTTTCTTT; CDR3aa: CASSLGGGTSTEAFF; abundance: once; d_gene: .; v_gene: TRBV5-1; j_gene: TRBJ1-1
CDR3nt: TGTGCCAGCAGCCCGGGAATCTCTGGGGCCAACGTCCTGACTTTC; CDR3aa: CASSPGISGANVLTF; abundance: .; d_gene: .; v_gene: TRBV7-3; j_gene: TRBJ2-6
CDR3nt: TGTGCCAGCAGCTCCGGACAGTACGAGCAGTACTTC; CDR3aa: CASSSGQYEQYF; abundance: .; d_gene: .; v_gene: TRBV5-6; j_gene: TRBJ2-7
CDR3nt: TGTGCCAGCAGTTTCAGAGGCGGTAAAGCTTTCTTT; CDR3aa: CASSFRGGKAFF; abundance: few; d_gene: .; v_gene: TRBV27; j_gene: TRBJ1-1
CDR3nt: TGTGCCAGTAGTATAAGGGAGGGAGGCAATCAGCCCCAGCATTTT; CDR3aa: CASSIREGGNQPQHF; abundance: .; d_gene: .; v_gene: TRBV19; j_gene: TRBJ1-5
CDR3nt: TGTGCCAGTAGTATCGCTCGGGACATTCAACCAGGGACAGATACGCAGTATTTT; CDR3aa: CASSIARDIQPGTDTQYF; abundance: .; d_gene: .; v_gene: TRBV19; j_gene: TRBJ2-3
CDR3nt: TGTGCCAGCAGTTTTATAGTCCAGGCCGGGGAGCTGTTTTTT; CDR3aa: CASSFIVQAGELFF; abundance: .; d_gene: .; v_gene: TRBV27; j_gene: TRBJ2-2
CDR3nt: TGTGCCAGTAGTATAGAACGACAGAAAGGGCAGCTGTTTTTT; CDR3aa: CASSIERQKGQLFF; abundance: few; d_gene: .; v_gene: TRBV19; j_gene: TRBJ2-2
CDR3nt: TGTGCCAGCAGCCCGACAGGGCTAATCTCCTACGAGCAGTACTTC; CDR3aa: CASSPTGLISYEQYF; abundance: .; d_gene: TRBD1; v_gene: TRBV5-4; j_gene: TRBJ2-7
CDR3nt: TGTGCCAGCAGTGGAGGCCGCACCACCTCCTACGAGCAGTACTTC; CDR3aa: CASSGGRTTSYEQYF; abundance: .; d_gene: .; v_gene: TRBV28; j_gene: TRBJ2-7
CDR3nt: TGCGCCAGCAGCTTGGAGCTGCCGGGAGGTGAAAAACTGTTTTTT; CDR3aa: CASSLELPGGEKLFF; abundance: .; d_gene: .; v_gene: TRBV5-1; j_gene: TRBJ1-4
CDR3nt: TGTGCCAGTAGTTCACTAGCGGGGCAGGGGAGCACAGATACGCAGTATTTT; CDR3aa: CASSSLAGQGSTDTQYF; abundance: .; d_gene: TRBD2; v_gene: TRBV19; j_gene: TRBJ2-3
CDR3nt: TGTGCCAGCAGCCAAAGAGCAGGACAGGGTGGCACTGAAGCTTTCTTT; CDR3aa: CASSQRAGQGGTEAFF; abundance: .; d_gene: TRBD1; v_gene: TRBV3-1/TRBV3-2; j_gene: TRBJ1-1
CDR3nt: TGTGCCAGCAGCCAAGATACGGGGGGCGGCAGAGATACGCAGTATTTT; CDR3aa: CASSQDTGGGRDTQYF; abundance: .; d_gene: .; v_gene: TRBV3-1/TRBV3-2; j_gene: TRBJ2-3
CDR3nt: TGTGCCAGCAGCCAGGAACAGGGCGCTAATTCACCCCTCCACTTT; CDR3aa: CASSQEQGANSPLHF; abundance: .; d_gene: .; v_gene: TRBV4-2; j_gene: TRBJ1-6
CDR3nt: TGTGCCAGCACTAGACTCCCGGGACAGGGGAATCAGCCCCAGCATTTT; CDR3aa: CASTRLPGQGNQPQHF; abundance: .; d_gene: TRBD1; v_gene: TRBV28; j_gene: TRBJ1-5
CDR3nt: TGTGCCAGCAGCCAAGATCTGTCCCCCAATCAGCCCCAGCATTTT; CDR3aa: CASSQDLSPNQPQHF; abundance: .; d_gene: .; v_gene: TRBV4-2; j_gene: TRBJ1-5
CDR3nt: TGTGCCAGCAGCCTCGGAGGGGCTGGAAACACCATATATTTT; CDR3aa: CASSLGGAGNTIYF; abundance: .; d_gene: .; v_gene: TRBV11-3; j_gene: TRBJ1-3